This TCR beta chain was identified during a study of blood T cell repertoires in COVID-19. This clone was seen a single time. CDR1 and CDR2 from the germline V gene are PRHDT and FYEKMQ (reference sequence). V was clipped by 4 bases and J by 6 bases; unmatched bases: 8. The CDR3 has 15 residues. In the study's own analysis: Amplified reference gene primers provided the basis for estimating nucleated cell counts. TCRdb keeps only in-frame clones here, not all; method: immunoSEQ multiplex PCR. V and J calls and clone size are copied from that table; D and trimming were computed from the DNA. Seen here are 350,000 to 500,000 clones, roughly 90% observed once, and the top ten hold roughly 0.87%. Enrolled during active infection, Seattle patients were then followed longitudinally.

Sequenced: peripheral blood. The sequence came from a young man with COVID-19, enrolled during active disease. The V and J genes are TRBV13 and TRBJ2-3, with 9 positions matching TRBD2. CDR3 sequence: CASSSGGLAGDTQYF. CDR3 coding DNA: TGTGCCAGCAGCTCAGGGGGACTAGCTGGGGATACGCAGTATTTT. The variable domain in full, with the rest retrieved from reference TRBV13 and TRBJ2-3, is AAGVIQSPRHLIKEKRETATLKCYPIPRHDTVYWYQQGPGQDPQFLISFYEKMQSDKGSIPDRFSAQQFSDYHSELNMSSLELGDSALYFCASSSGGLAGDTQYFGPGTRLTVL.